The clone carrying this TCR beta chain has more than one count but fewer than ten. What it binds is unknown. This sample is part of a study of beta chain features in type 1 diabetes. The entirety of the isolated RNA underwent reverse transcription, so expressed TCRB transcripts were sequenced. It was found that naive, central memory and regulatory T cell samples averaged roughly 3.6 million reads. TCRdb's table, derived via immunoSEQ multiplex PCR, lists solely in-frame clones and lacks some. This sample has 310,000 or so clones; approximately 10% occur once, and the top ten carry around 0.015%. Study-wide points: Type 1 diabetes patients had TCRB CDR3s that were shorter (moderately but significantly so) in all four CD4+ subsets.

The CDR3 covers 15 residues. CDR1 and CDR2 (germline): MNHEY, SVGAGI. Trimming took 7 bases from V and 5 from J; bases not matched to a gene: 12. The material sequenced was naive CD4+ T cells from blood. This sequence was found in a woman aged 25 to 45 in good health. V is TRBV6-5 and J is TRBJ2-5, with 8 bases fitting TRBD1. CDR3: CASNKNTGGGETQYF. CDR3 DNA sequence: TGTGCCAGCAACAAAAACACAGGGGGTGGTGAGACCCAGTACTTC.